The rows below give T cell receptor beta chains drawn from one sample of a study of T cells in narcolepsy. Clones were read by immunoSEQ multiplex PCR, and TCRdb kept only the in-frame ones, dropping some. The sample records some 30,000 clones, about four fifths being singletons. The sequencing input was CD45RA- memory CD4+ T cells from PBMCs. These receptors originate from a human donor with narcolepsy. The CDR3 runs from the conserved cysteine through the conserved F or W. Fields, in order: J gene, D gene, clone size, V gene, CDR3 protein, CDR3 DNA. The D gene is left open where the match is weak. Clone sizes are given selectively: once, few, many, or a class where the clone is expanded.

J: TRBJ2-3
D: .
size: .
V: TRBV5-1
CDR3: CASSFRDTDTQYF
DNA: TGCGCCAGCAGCTTCCGGGACACAGATACGCAGTATTTT

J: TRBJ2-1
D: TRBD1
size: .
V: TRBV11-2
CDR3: CASSPGQAYNEQFF
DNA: TGTGCCAGCAGCCCTGGACAGGCCTACAATGAGCAGTTCTTC

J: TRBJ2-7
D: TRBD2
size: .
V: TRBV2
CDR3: CAFRVSGGGEQYF
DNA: TGTGCCTTTCGGGTCTCGGGGGGAGGGGAGCAGTACTTC

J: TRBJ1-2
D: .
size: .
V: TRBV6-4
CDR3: CASSDGGDWGGYTF
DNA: TGTGCCAGCAGTGATGGCGGAGATTGGGGTGGCTACACCTTC

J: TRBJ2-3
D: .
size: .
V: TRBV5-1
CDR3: CASRLQGSDTQYF
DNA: TGCGCCAGCAGACTGCAGGGATCAGATACGCAGTATTTT

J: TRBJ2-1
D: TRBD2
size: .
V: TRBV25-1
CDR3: CASSPTSGDSRGNEQFF
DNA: TGTGCCAGCAGCCCAACAAGCGGGGACTCGCGCGGCAATGAGCAGTTCTTC

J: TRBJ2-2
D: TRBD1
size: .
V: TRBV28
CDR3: CASSFTPRGRGELFF
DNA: TGTGCCAGCAGTTTTACCCCCAGGGGGCGAGGGGAGCTGTTTTTT

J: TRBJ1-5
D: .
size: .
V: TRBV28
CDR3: CASSLGGIDNQPQHF
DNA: TGTGCCAGCAGTTTAGGGGGCATAGATAATCAGCCCCAGCATTTT

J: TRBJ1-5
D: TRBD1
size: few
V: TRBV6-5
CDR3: CASSLGQGGDQPQHF
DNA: TGTGCCAGCAGCCTAGGACAGGGAGGAGATCAGCCCCAGCATTTT

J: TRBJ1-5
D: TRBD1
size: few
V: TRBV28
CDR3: CASSRQGSGGPQHF
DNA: TGTGCCAGCAGCAGACAGGGATCCGGGGGGCCCCAGCATTTT

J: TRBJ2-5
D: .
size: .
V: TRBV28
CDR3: CASRGSGGRETQYF
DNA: TGTGCCAGCAGAGGGTCAGGGGGGAGGGAGACCCAGTACTTC

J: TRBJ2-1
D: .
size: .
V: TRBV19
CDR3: CASSIQGWVFF
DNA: TGTGCCAGTAGTATACAGGGTTGGGTGTTCTTC

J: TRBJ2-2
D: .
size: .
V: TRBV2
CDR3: CASSGTPNGELFF
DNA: TGTGCCAGCAGCGGGACTCCGAACGGGGAGCTGTTTTTT

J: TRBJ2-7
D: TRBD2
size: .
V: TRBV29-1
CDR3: CSVELAGAREQYF
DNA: TGCAGCGTTGAACTAGCGGGAGCGAGGGAGCAGTACTTC

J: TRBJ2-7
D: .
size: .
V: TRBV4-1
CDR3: CASSPQVQAALKISYEQYF
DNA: TGCGCCAGCAGTCCCCAGGTTCAAGCGGCGCTTAAAATCTCCTACGAGCAGTACTTC

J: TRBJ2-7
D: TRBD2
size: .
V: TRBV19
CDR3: CASSTSSGGRYEQYF
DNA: TGTGCCAGTAGTACTTCTAGCGGGGGCCGCTACGAGCAGTACTTC

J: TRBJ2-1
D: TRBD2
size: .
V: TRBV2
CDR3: CASRTSGGQGEQFF
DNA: TGTGCCAGCCGGACTAGCGGGGGCCAGGGGGAGCAGTTCTTC

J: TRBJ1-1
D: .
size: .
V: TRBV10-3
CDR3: CAISPGIEAFF
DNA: TGTGCCATCAGCCCAGGGATTGAAGCTTTCTTT

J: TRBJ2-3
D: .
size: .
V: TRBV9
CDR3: CASSVGVSTDTQYF
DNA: TGTGCCAGCAGCGTAGGTGTTAGCACAGATACGCAGTATTTT

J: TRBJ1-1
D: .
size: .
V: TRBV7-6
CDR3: CASSPFGGNLMNTEAFF
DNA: TGTGCCAGCAGCCCCTTCGGTGGGAACCTCATGAACACTGAAGCTTTCTTT

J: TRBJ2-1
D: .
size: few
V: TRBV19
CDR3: CASSKTYNEQFF
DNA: TGTGCCAGTAGTAAAACTTACAATGAGCAGTTCTTC

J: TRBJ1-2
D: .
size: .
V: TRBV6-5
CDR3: CASSSTRRRPYGYTF
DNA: TGTGCCAGCAGTTCGACTCGGCGGCGCCCTTATGGCTACACCTTC

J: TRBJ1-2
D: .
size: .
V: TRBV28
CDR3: CASSLKQVNYGYTF
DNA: TGTGCCAGCAGTTTGAAACAGGTTAACTATGGCTACACCTTC

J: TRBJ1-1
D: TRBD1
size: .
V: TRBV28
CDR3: CASSLSGTGGNTEAFF
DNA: TGTGCCAGCAGTTTATCGGGGACAGGGGGCAACACTGAAGCTTTCTTT

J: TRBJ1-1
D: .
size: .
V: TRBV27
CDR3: CASSTQPGTEAFF
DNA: TGTGCCAGCAGTACGCAACCAGGGACTGAAGCTTTCTTT

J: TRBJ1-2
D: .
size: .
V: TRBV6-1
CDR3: CASSESSANYGYTF
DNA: TGTGCCAGCAGTGAAAGCAGCGCTAACTATGGCTACACCTTC